Each of the 3 T cell receptor beta chains below was sequenced from the same sample in a study of post-analysis software for immune sequencing data. Libraries were made from TCR beta cDNA, and they carried unique molecular identifiers. TCRdb re-derived calls from the PCR reads in MiXCR, one entry per CDR3 protein. The data hold some 700,000 distinct CDR3 sequences, with around 64% observed a single time. No antigen has been identified for these receptors. General study findings and limits: Controls had lower frequencies than patients of about 5 TRBV segments, which included TRBV5-6, TRBV5-1 and TRBV20-1.

What was sequenced was blood. These TCRs come from a girl aged 2 to 10 with multiple sclerosis.

The chain couples TRBV12-3 or TRBV12-4 to TRBJ2-7; 9 bases align to TRBD1. After removal of 5 bases from V and 2 bases from J, the junction contained 4 bases not matched to a gene. The CDR3 has 14 amino acids. The CDR3 reads CASSHRQGAYEQYF. The DNA of the CDR3 is TGTGCCAGCAGTCACAGACAGGGGGCCTACGAGCAGTACTTC.

The CDR3 reads CSANRLADLDEQFF. The CDR3 DNA is TGCAGTGCTAACCGACTAGCGGACTTGGATGAGCAGTTCTTC. The gene calls are TRBV20-1 and TRBJ2-1; TRBD2 matches 9 bases. Losses at the gene ends were 4 bases for V and 8 bases for J; bases not matched to a gene: 9. Per the germline V gene, CDR1 is DFQATT and CDR2 is SNEGSKA (reference sequence). This CDR3 spans 14 amino acids.

The chain joins TRBV20-1 to TRBJ2-5, with D unclear. This CDR3 is built from 13 residues. CDR1 and CDR2 from the germline V gene are DFQATT and SNEGSKA (reference sequence). V was shortened by 5 bases and J by 5 bases, with 15 bases between the two germline ends. The CDR3 nucleotides read TGCAGTGCTGGACCTCCTATAGTGGAGACCCAGTACTTC. Its protein is CSAGPPIVETQYF.